This T cell receptor (beta chain) was observed in a study of Graves' ophthalmopathy and Graves' hyperthyroidism. Trimming shortened V by 3 bases and J by 7 bases, and 9 bases separated the two germline ends. The length of the CDR3 is 12 residues. Looked up from germline, CDR1 is SGHVS and CDR2 is FQNEAQ. Amplifying from RNA transcripts, the study obtained TCR beta CDR3 regions. Following a first-round RT-PCR that used HTBI primers, a second-round multiplex PCR was carried out. Via MiXCR, TCRdb re-called the multiplex PCR reads, giving one row per CDR3 protein. The top ten hold 44% of the sample, which has about 740,000 distinct CDR3 sequences, 40% seen once.

The source is an adult man with Graves' ophthalmopathy. The rearrangement uses TRBV7-8 and TRBJ1-2; D is undetermined. The sequenced sample was peripheral blood. The CDR3 DNA is TGTGCCAGCAGCTTGCAAAAGGGTGGCTACACCTTC. Protein product: CASSLQKGGYTF.